These 23 T cell receptor beta chains share one sample of origin, sequenced in a study of long-term antiretroviral therapy in people with HIV. At the survey level, the v3.0 immunoSEQ assay was run. Measured with immunoSEQ multiplex PCR; TCRdb has only the in-frame clones, and not every one. The sample has approximately 15,000 clones, 60% to 85% seen once. Sequencing used unsorted PBMCs, obtained about 2.1 years before starting antiretroviral therapy. These receptors all come from a man aged 30-40 years with HIV.

This chain joins TRBV19 and TRBJ1-3, with TRBD1 matching 7 bases. The trim removed 9 bases at V and 0 bases at J, leaving 20 bases unmatched. The CDR3 contains 19 residues. The germline CDR1 and CDR2 sequences are LNHDA and SQIVND (reference sequence). Here the CDR3 reads CASTTTPRTGLSSGNTIYF. As DNA, the CDR3 is TGTGCCAGCACTACTACCCCCAGGACAGGTCTGAGCTCTGGAAACACCATATATTTT.

The V and J genes are TRBV28 and TRBJ2-7; 8 bases match TRBD2. Looked up from germline, CDR1 is MDHEN and CDR2 is SYDVKM. The CDR3 is made up of 13 amino acids. V trimming: 5 bases; J trimming: 4 bases; junction bases outside the gene matches: 4. The CDR3 loop is CASSPASGYEQYF. The CDR3 DNA reads as TGTGCCAGCAGTCCTGCTAGCGGGTACGAGCAGTACTTC.

The chain has TRBV7-8 and TRBJ2-7, with D unresolved. V lost 8 bases to trimming and J lost 0 bases, with 20 bases between them. Per the germline V gene, CDR1 is SGHVS and CDR2 is FQNEAQ. The length of the CDR3 is 16 residues. The CDR3 DNA follows: TGTGCCAGCTCACGCCCGTCAGGTCTTCTCTCCTACGAGCAGTACTTC. Translation gives CASSRPSGLLSYEQYF.

The chain joins TRBV7-9 to TRBJ1-3; D might be TRBD1 (6 bases). V was pared by 5 bases and J by 0 bases, with 20 bases between. The CDR3 has 18 amino acids. CDR1 and CDR2 from the germline V gene are SEHNR and FQNEAQ (reference sequence). In nucleotides, the CDR3 is TGTGCCAGCAGCGGAAGCCTTAAGACAGGTTCCTCTGGAAACACCATATATTTT. It is translated as CASSGSLKTGSSGNTIYF.

This chain joins TRBV6-5 and TRBJ2-4, with D unresolved. The CDR3 sequence is 12 residues long. V lost 2 bases to trimming and J lost 9 bases, with 8 bases between them. Germline V CDR1 and CDR2: MNHEY, SVGAGI. The CDR3: CASSYLGGIQYF. The CDR3 DNA reads as TGTGCCAGCAGTTACCTGGGTGGCATTCAGTACTTC.

The chain joins TRBV9 to TRBJ2-7; no reliable D call. Germline V lookup: CDR1 SGDLS, CDR2 YYNGEE. V was trimmed by 4 bases and J by 1 base, leaving 9 bases between them. CDR3 length: 13 residues. This chain's CDR3 is CASSPSTSYEQYF. The CDR3 DNA is TGTGCCAGCAGCCCCTCGACTTCCTACGAGCAGTACTTC.

This clone turned up a few times. V gene TRBV29-1 combines with J gene TRBJ2-6; 11 bases agree with TRBD2. This CDR3 region has 18 residues. Germline V gene lookup returns CDR1 SQVTM and CDR2 ANQGSEA. With 3 bases clipped from V and 0 bases from J, the junction kept 7 bases outside the gene matches. The CDR3: CSVDGTSGSLSGANVLTF. The CDR3 DNA reads as TGCAGCGTTGACGGGACTAGCGGTTCCCTCTCTGGGGCCAACGTCCTGACTTTC.

This clone was observed once. As DNA, the CDR3 is TGCAGCGGTGGGACAACCTACAATGAGCAGTTCTTC. Encoded protein: CSGGTTYNEQFF. The chain uses TRBV29-1 and TRBJ2-1, with TRBD1 as a possible D gene (6 bases). Per the germline V gene, CDR1 is SQVTM and CDR2 is ANQGSEA. This CDR3 spans 12 amino acids. V was pared by 7 bases and J by 2 bases, with 9 bases between.

This clone appeared a single time. The gene calls are TRBV9 and TRBJ2-3; the D gene is possibly TRBD2 (5 bases). The V and J ends lost 0 bases and 5 bases respectively, with 16 bases between them. Germline V CDR1 and CDR2: SGDLS, YYNGEE. The CDR3 is 16 residues long. The CDR3 protein is CASSVGGAVRGDTQYF. The CDR3 DNA reads TGTGCCAGCAGCGTAGGGGGAGCGGTCCGGGGAGATACGCAGTATTTT. Looking up the rest from reference TRBV9 and TRBJ2-3 gives the full variable domain: DSGVTQTPKHLITATGQRVTLRCSPRSGDLSVYWYQQSLDQGLQFLIQYYNGEERAKGNILERFSAQQFPDLHSELNLSSLELGDSALYFCASSVGGAVRGDTQYFGPGTRLTVL.

The chain recombines TRBV5-6 with TRBJ2-3; D is possibly TRBD2 (5 bases). V dropped 3 bases and J dropped 5 bases, with 13 bases sitting between them. CDR3 length: 14 residues. Germline V CDR1 and CDR2: SGHDT, YYEEEE. The chain's CDR3 is CASSSGLTRDTQYF. CDR3 bases: TGTGCCAGCAGCTCCGGACTGACTCGAGATACGCAGTATTTT.

This sequence joins TRBV7-9 and TRBJ2-1, with 8 positions matching TRBD2. CDR3 length equals 14 residues. Per germline, CDR1 SEHNR and CDR2 FQNEAQ (reference sequence). V was clipped by 5 bases and J by 4 bases; unmatched bases: 4. The CDR3 DNA follows: TGTGCCAGCAGCCAACCTAGCGGGTACAATGAGCAGTTCTTC. It codes for CASSQPSGYNEQFF.

This clone was seen just once. The chain combines TRBV19 with TRBJ2-2; perhaps TRBD2 as D (5 bases). The ends were cut back, 2 bases at V and 6 bases at J, with 13 bases in the middle. Germline CDR1 LNHDA, CDR2 SQIVND (reference sequence). The CDR3 is 15 amino acids. The CDR3 reads CASSISLARAGELFF. The CDR3 region has the DNA TGTGCCAGTAGTATATCCCTAGCTAGGGCCGGGGAGCTGTTTTTT.

V and J are TRBV9 and TRBJ2-7; 10 nucleotides agree with TRBD2. V gave up 0 bases and J gave up 1 base; unmatched junction bases: 4. Germline V lookup: CDR1 SGDLS, CDR2 YYNGEE. CDR3 length: 16 amino acids. CDR3 region: CASSVGPSGGSYEQYF. The CDR3 DNA reads as TGTGCCAGCAGCGTAGGACCTAGCGGGGGATCCTACGAGCAGTACTTC.

The chain joins TRBV10-3 to TRBJ1-2, with D perhaps TRBD1 (5 bases). This CDR3 has 14 amino acids. From germline, CDR1 is ENHRY and CDR2 SYGVKD. V was pared by 2 bases and J by 0 bases, with 7 bases between. In nucleotides, the CDR3 is TGTGCCATCAGTGAGGGGGGAACTAACTATGGCTACACCTTC. This codes for CAISEGGTNYGYTF.

This rearrangement joins TRBV9 to TRBJ2-4; TRBD1 or TRBD2 may be the D gene (7 bases each). V dropped 3 bases and J dropped 6 bases, with 19 bases sitting between them. Germline CDR1 and CDR2: SGDLS and YYNGEE. The CDR3 spans 16 residues. CDR3 sequence reads: CASSEGAGAQGNIQYF. The CDR3 nucleotides read TGTGCCAGCAGCGAGGGGGCGGGGGCGCAGGGAAACATTCAGTACTTC.

The chain couples TRBV29-1 to TRBJ1-4; D is undetermined. The CDR3 extends over 12 amino acids. CDR1 is SQVTM, CDR2 ANQGSEA, per germline. Trimming pared 5 bases from V and 7 bases from J, leaving 11 bases between. The CDR3 protein is CSVLADTEKLFF. The CDR3 DNA is TGCAGCGTTTTGGCAGACACTGAAAAACTGTTTTTT.

This clone was seen only once. The CDR3 nucleotides read TGTGCCAGCAGCCCCCGCAGATTAATGAATGAGCAGTTCTTC. It encodes CASSPRRLMNEQFF. V gene TRBV6-5 combines with J gene TRBJ2-1; D gene ambiguous. From germline, CDR1 is MNHEY and CDR2 SVGAGI. Trimming pared 6 bases from V and 7 bases from J, leaving 16 bases between. This CDR3 comprises 14 residues.

The gene calls are TRBV5-1 and TRBJ2-1; no definite D call. The CDR3 loop spans 12 amino acids. V gave up 2 bases and J gave up 9 bases, with 9 bases separating them. Germline V CDR1 and CDR2: SGHRS, YFSETQ. CDR3 DNA: TGCGCCAGCAGCTTCTCAGGCGGTGAGCAGTTCTTC. It specifies CASSFSGGEQFF.

The CDR3 DNA reads TGTGCCAGCAGCCGTGAACCTACTCGGAATGAGCAGTTCTTC. This codes for CASSREPTRNEQFF. The chain uses TRBV7-3 and TRBJ2-1; D gene ambiguous. Looked up from germline, CDR1 is SGHTA and CDR2 is FQGTGA. Trimming left V 5 bases short and J 7 bases short, with 15 bases between. This CDR3 is built from 14 residues. The variable domain in full, with the rest retrieved from reference TRBV7-3 and TRBJ2-1, is GAGVSQTPSNKVTEKGKYVELRCDPISGHTALYWYRQSLGQGPEFLIYFQGTGAADDSGLPNDRFFAVRPEGSVSTLKIQRTERGDSAVYLCASSREPTRNEQFFGPGTRLTVL.

The chain recombines TRBV6-1 with TRBJ1-6; D call uncertain. CDR3 length: 13 residues. Trimming cost V 8 bases and J 0 bases, with 5 bases left between them. The germline V gene encodes CDR1 MNHNS and CDR2 SASEGT. This CDR3 reads CASEASYNSPLHF. DNA of the CDR3: TGTGCCAGCGAGGCCTCCTATAATTCACCCCTCCACTTT.

This sequence joins TRBV6-4 and TRBJ2-7; D is undetermined. This CDR3 has 16 residues. Germline CDR1 is MRHNA and CDR2 is SNTAGT. V dropped 5 bases and J dropped 4 bases, with 21 bases sitting between them. The CDR3 DNA is TGTGCCAGCAGTTGGTGTCGCCGATGCCCATCGTACGAGCAGTACTTC. Residues: CASSWCRRCPSYEQYF.

The chain couples TRBV9 to TRBJ2-7, with 9 bases identical to TRBD1. CDR3 size: 17 residues. The germline V gene encodes CDR1 SGDLS and CDR2 YYNGEE. The V segment lost 3 bases and the J segment 4 bases; nucleotides outside the gene matches: 14. CDR3 loop: CASSEEDLRQGVYEQYF. DNA for the CDR3: TGTGCCAGCAGCGAGGAGGACCTGCGACAGGGGGTTTACGAGCAGTACTTC.

V usage is TRBV7-9 and J usage is TRBJ2-7; D unclear. With 3 bases removed from V and 1 base from J, the gap between germline ends came to 7 bases. The CDR3 length is 13 residues. Germline CDR1 is SEHNR and CDR2 is FQNEAQ (reference sequence). The CDR3, as DNA: TGTGCCAGCAGCTTTGCAAATTCCTACGAGCAGTACTTC. Translated: CASSFANSYEQYF.